The source of this T cell receptor (beta chain) is a study of T-cell reconstitution after alpha-beta-depleted transplantation in children. CDR3 length equals 16 residues. Germline CDR1 reads SGHVS; CDR2 reads FQNEAQ. Unmatched junction bases numbered 9, after V lost 4 bases and J lost 3 bases. Details on this clonotype: As yet, its antigen is unknown.

Study-level points and caveats: Most T-cell counts and diversity one year after the transplant came from T cells that were newly produced.

TCRbeta library preparation incorporated unique molecular identifiers. One entry per CDR3 protein, called by TCRdb with MiXCR from the PCR reads. The sample holds some 830,000 distinct CDR3 sequences, 16% seen once. The V and J genes are TRBV7-8 and TRBJ2-3, with 8 bases aligning to TRBD2. This TCR came from a male patient younger than 18 who had a stem cell transplant for acute lymphoblastic leukemia, so the T cells may come from the graft donor. The source material was PBMCs, mostly from graft donor cells, sampled 360 days after TCRalphabeta/CD19-depleted stem cell transplant. For the CDR3, the DNA is TGTGCCAGCAGCTCCCAGGTCCAGCGGGAGACAGATACGCAGTATTTT. Translation: CASSSQVQRETDTQYF.